The sequence of this T cell receptor (beta chain) was determined in a study of CD8 T cells in Susac syndrome. The CDR3 extends over 14 amino acids. CDR1 and CDR2 (germline): SEHNR, FQNEAQ (reference sequence). The V and J ends lost 2 bases and 2 bases respectively, with 9 bases between them. Random-hexamer reverse transcription was applied to roughly 0.5 to 1 ug RNA. The method of amplification for TCR beta CDR3 was immunoSEQ multiplex PCR, covering 54 Vbeta and 13 Jbeta. TCRdb re-called the immunoSEQ multiplex PCR reads through MiXCR, storing one row per CDR3 protein. The sample shows roughly 200,000 distinct CDR3 sequences, about 94% of them seen only once.

Sequences were obtained from CD4+ T cells from PBMCs. The chain couples TRBV7-9 to TRBJ1-2; D possibly corresponds to TRBD1 (5 bases). This receptor was obtained from a human donor in good health. The CDR3 DNA reads TGTGCCAGCAGCTTATCGAGGGACAACTATGGCTACACCTTC. Residues: CASSLSRDNYGYTF. The entire variable domain, with the rest obtained from reference TRBV7-9 and TRBJ1-2, is as follows: DTGVSQNPRHKITKRGQNVTFRCDPISEHNRLYWYRQTLGQGPEFLTYFQNEAQLEKSRLLSDRFSAERPKGSFSTLEIQRTEQGDSAMYLCASSLSRDNYGYTFGSGTRLTVV.